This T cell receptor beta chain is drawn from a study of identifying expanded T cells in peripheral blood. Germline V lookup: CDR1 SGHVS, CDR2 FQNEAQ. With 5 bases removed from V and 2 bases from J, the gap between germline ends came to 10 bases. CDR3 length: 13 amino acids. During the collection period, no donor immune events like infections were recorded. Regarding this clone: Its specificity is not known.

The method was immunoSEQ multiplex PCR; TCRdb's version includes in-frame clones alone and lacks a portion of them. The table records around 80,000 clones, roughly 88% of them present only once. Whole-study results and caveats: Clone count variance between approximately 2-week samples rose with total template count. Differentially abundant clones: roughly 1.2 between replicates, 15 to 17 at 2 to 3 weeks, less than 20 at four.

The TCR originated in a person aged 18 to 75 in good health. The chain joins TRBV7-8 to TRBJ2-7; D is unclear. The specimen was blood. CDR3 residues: CASSADPTYEQYF. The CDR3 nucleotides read TGTGCCAGCAGCGCAGACCCTACCTACGAGCAGTACTTC.